This T cell receptor beta chain was profiled in a study of cytomegalovirus exposure and HLA in healthy donors. Concerning this clone itself: What it recognizes is unknown.

PCR involved 60 Vbeta and 13 Jbeta primers. TCRdb's table, derived via immunoSEQ multiplex PCR, lists solely in-frame clones and lacks some. Found here are under 200,000 clones; the top ten clones hold approximately 0.82%. The CDR3 length is 14 residues. V lost 5 bases to trimming and J lost 0 bases, with 11 bases between them. Germline lookup yields CDR1 SQVTM and CDR2 ANQGSEA. Study-wide points: Excluded were some V segments that proved indistinguishable, including TRBV6-2 and TRBV6-3.

The sequence came from a woman aged 18 to 35 in good health and CMV-seropositive. The sequenced material came from PBMCs. The V and J genes are TRBV29-1 and TRBJ1-3, with no clear D. CDR3 DNA sequence: TGCAGCGTTCGCCGGGGAGGCTCTGGAAACACCATATATTTT. Encoded protein: CSVRRGGSGNTIYF. Full variable domain (outside the CDR3, taken from reference TRBV29-1 and TRBJ1-3): SAVISQKPSRDICQRGTSLTIQCQVDSQVTMMFWYRQQPGQSLTLIATANQGSEATYESGFVIDKFPISRPNLTFSTLTVSNMSPEDSSIYLCSVRRGGSGNTIYFGEGSWLTVV.